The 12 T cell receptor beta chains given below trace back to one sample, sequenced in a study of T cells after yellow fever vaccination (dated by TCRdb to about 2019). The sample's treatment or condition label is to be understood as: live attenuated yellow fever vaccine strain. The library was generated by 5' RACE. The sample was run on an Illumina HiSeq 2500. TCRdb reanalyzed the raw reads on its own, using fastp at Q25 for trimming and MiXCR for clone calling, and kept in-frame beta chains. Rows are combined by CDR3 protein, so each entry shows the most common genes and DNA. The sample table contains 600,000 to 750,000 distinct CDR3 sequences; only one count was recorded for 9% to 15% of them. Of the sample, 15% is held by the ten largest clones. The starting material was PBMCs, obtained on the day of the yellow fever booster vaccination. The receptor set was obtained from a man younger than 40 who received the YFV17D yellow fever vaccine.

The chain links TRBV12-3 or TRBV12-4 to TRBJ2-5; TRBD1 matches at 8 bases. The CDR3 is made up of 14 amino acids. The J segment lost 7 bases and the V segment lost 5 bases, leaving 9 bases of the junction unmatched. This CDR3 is CASSPDRASGTQYF. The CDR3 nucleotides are TGTGCCAGCAGTCCGGACAGGGCGAGCGGGACCCAGTACTTC.

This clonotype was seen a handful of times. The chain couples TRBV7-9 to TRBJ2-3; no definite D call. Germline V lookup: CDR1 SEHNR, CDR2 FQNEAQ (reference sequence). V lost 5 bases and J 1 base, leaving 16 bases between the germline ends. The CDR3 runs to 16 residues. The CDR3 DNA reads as TGTGCCAGCAGCACCGGTGGGTTGGGCGGCACAGATACGCAGTATTTT. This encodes CASSTGGLGGTDTQYF.

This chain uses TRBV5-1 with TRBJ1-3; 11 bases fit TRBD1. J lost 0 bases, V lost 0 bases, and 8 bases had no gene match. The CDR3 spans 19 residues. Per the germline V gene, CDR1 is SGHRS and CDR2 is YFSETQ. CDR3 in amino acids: CASSLDGTGGPSSGNTIYF. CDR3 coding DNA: TGCGCCAGCAGCTTGGACGGGACAGGGGGGCCAAGCTCTGGAAACACCATATATTTT.

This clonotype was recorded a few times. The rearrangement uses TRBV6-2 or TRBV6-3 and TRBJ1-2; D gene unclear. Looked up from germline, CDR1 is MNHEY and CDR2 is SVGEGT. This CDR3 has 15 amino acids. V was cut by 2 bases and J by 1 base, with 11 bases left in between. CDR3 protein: CASSYLKGGNYGYTF. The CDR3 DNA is TGTGCCAGCAGTTACCTAAAGGGAGGTAACTATGGCTACACCTTC.

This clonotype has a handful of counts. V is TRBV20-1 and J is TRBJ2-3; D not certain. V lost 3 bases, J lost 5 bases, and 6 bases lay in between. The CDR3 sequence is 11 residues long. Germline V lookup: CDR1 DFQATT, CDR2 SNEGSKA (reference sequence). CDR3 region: CSARVGDTQYF. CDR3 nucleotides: TGCAGTGCTAGGGTCGGAGATACGCAGTATTTT.

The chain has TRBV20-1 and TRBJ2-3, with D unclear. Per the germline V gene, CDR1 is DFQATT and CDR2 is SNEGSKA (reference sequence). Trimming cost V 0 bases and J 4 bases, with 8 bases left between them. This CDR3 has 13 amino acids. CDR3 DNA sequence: TGCAGTGCTAGAGATTTCATGTCAGATACGCAGTATTTT. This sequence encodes CSARDFMSDTQYF.

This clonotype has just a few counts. This chain's CDR3 is CSARGGMREGRGTDTQYF. DNA for the CDR3: TGCAGTGCTAGGGGAGGTATGCGGGAGGGCCGAGGCACAGATACGCAGTATTTT. This sequence joins TRBV20-1 and TRBJ2-3; 9 bases line up with TRBD2. Germline CDR1 and CDR2: DFQATT and SNEGSKA (reference sequence). The trim removed 3 bases at V and 1 base at J, leaving 14 bases unmatched. This CDR3 spans 18 amino acids.

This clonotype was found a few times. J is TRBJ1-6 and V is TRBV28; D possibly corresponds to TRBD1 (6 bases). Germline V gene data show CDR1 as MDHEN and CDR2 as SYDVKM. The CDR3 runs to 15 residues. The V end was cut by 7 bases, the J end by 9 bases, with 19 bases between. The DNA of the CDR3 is TGTGCCAGCATAACGGGGGTAGGGGGTTCTTCACCCCTCCACTTT. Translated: CASITGVGGSSPLHF. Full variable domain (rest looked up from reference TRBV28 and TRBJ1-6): DVKVTQSSRYLVKRTGEKVFLECVQDMDHENMFWYRQDPGLGLRLIYFSYDVKMKEKGDIPEGYSVSREKKERFSLILESASTNQTSMYLCASITGVGGSSPLHFGNGTRLTVT.

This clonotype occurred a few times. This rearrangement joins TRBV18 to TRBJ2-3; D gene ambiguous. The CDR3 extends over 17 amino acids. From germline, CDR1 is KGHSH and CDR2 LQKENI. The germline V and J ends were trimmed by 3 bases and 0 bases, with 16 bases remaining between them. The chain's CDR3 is CASSPTPQARSTDTQYF. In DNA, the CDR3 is TGTGCCAGCTCACCCACCCCCCAAGCGAGAAGCACAGATACGCAGTATTTT. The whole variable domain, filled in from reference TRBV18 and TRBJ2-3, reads NAGVMQNPRHLVRRRGQEARLRCSPMKGHSHVYWYRQLPEEGLKFMVYLQKENIIDESGMPKERFSAEFPKEGPSILRIQQVVRGDSAAYFCASSPTPQARSTDTQYFGPGTRLTVL.

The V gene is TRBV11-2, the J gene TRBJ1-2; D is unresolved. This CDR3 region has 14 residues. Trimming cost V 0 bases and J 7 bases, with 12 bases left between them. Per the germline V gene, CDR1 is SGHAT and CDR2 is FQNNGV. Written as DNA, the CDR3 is TGTGCCAGCAGCTTAGATCTGTGGACTTCTGGCTACACCTTC. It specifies CASSLDLWTSGYTF.

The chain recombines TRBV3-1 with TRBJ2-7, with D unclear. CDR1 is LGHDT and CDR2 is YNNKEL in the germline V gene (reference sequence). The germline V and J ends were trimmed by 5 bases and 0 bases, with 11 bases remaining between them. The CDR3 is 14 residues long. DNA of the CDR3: TGTGCCAGCAGCACCGGAGTGAGCTCCTACGAGCAGTACTTC. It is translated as CASSTGVSSYEQYF.

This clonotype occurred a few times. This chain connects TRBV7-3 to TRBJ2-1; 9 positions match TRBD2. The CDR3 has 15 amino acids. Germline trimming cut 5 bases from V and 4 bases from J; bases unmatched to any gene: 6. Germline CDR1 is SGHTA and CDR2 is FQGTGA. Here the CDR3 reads CASSHKRGDYNEQFF. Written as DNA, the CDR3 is TGTGCCAGCAGCCATAAGCGGGGGGATTACAATGAGCAGTTCTTC.